These T cell receptor beta chains were read from a single sample in a study of glioma-infiltrating T cells after dendritic cell vaccination. Using immunoSEQ multiplex PCR, the repertoire was profiled, and TCRdb retains in-frame clones only, with some absent. The sample lists around 100,000 clones; around four fifths were seen once. Sample: blood, taken after dendritic cell vaccination. These receptors were taken from a human donor with glioblastoma. The CDR3 runs from the conserved cysteine through the conserved F or W. Fields, in order: clone size, J gene, D gene, V gene, CDR3 protein, CDR3 DNA. D genes are given only for firm matches. Some rows have no size entry. The others give once, few or many, or a class for an expanded clone.

clone_size: .; j_call: TRBJ2-1; d_call: .; v_call: TRBV2; cdr3_aa: CASSERLAGQPYNEQFF; cdr3_nt: TGTGCCAGCAGTGAACGTTTGGCAGGCCAACCGTACAATGAGCAGTTCTTC
clone_size: many; j_call: TRBJ1-6; d_call: .; v_call: TRBV5-8; cdr3_aa: CASSFPIHSYNSPLHF; cdr3_nt: TGTGCCAGCAGCTTCCCAATACACTCCTATAATTCACCCCTCCACTTT
clone_size: .; j_call: TRBJ2-5; d_call: .; v_call: TRBV4-2; cdr3_aa: CASSQGGGNMETQYF; cdr3_nt: TGTGCCAGCAGCCAGGGCGGAGGAAATATGGAGACCCAGTACTTC
clone_size: .; j_call: TRBJ1-3; d_call: .; v_call: TRBV7-2; cdr3_aa: CASSFGAEISGNTIYF; cdr3_nt: TGTGCCAGCAGCTTTGGGGCAGAGATCTCTGGAAACACCATATATTTT
clone_size: .; j_call: TRBJ1-3; d_call: TRBD1; v_call: TRBV4-2; cdr3_aa: CASSPGQGGAYSGNTIYF; cdr3_nt: TGTGCCAGCAGCCCGGGACAGGGTGGGGCTTACTCTGGAAACACCATATATTTT
clone_size: few; j_call: TRBJ1-5; d_call: .; v_call: TRBV5-1; cdr3_aa: CASSQKAGFDQPQHF; cdr3_nt: TGCGCCAGCAGCCAGAAAGCAGGGTTTGATCAGCCCCAGCATTTT
clone_size: .; j_call: TRBJ1-2; d_call: TRBD1; v_call: TRBV30; cdr3_aa: CAWSVPGGLSYGYTF; cdr3_nt: TGTGCCTGGAGTGTACCAGGGGGGCTGAGCTATGGCTACACCTTC
clone_size: .; j_call: TRBJ2-2; d_call: TRBD1; v_call: TRBV29-1; cdr3_aa: CSVGTDANTGELFF; cdr3_nt: TGCAGCGTAGGGACAGACGCGAACACCGGGGAGCTGTTTTTT
clone_size: .; j_call: TRBJ1-4; d_call: .; v_call: TRBV27; cdr3_aa: CASSLSGAGEEKLFF; cdr3_nt: TGTGCCAGCAGTTTATCGGGGGCAGGCGAGGAAAAACTGTTTTTT
clone_size: many; j_call: TRBJ1-3; d_call: .; v_call: TRBV6-6; cdr3_aa: CASSPGPSYSGNTIYF; cdr3_nt: TGTGCCAGCAGCCCAGGGCCATCCTACTCTGGAAACACCATATATTTT
clone_size: .; j_call: TRBJ2-2; d_call: TRBD1; v_call: TRBV5-6; cdr3_aa: CASSLQGDPGELFF; cdr3_nt: TGTGCCAGCAGCTTGCAGGGGGATCCCGGGGAGCTGTTTTTT
clone_size: .; j_call: TRBJ2-3; d_call: TRBD1; v_call: TRBV9; cdr3_aa: CASSPPTGPSTDTQYF; cdr3_nt: TGTGCCAGCAGCCCCCCGACAGGGCCTAGCACAGATACGCAGTATTTT
clone_size: .; j_call: TRBJ1-2; d_call: TRBD1; v_call: TRBV7-8; cdr3_aa: CASSYSGQTHYGYTF; cdr3_nt: TGTGCCAGCAGCTATTCGGGACAGACCCACTATGGCTACACCTTC
clone_size: .; j_call: TRBJ1-1; d_call: .; v_call: TRBV30; cdr3_aa: CAWKSGGDTEAFF; cdr3_nt: TGTGCCTGGAAGTCGGGGGGGGACACTGAAGCTTTCTTT
clone_size: once; j_call: TRBJ2-5; d_call: .; v_call: TRBV27; cdr3_aa: CASRWAGSQETQYF; cdr3_nt: TGTGCCAGCCGGTGGGCAGGGTCACAAGAGACCCAGTACTTC
clone_size: .; j_call: TRBJ1-1; d_call: .; v_call: TRBV29-1; cdr3_aa: CSVEDFQGTYTEALF; cdr3_nt: TGCAGCGTTGAAGATTTCCAGGGTACCTACACTGAAGCTCTCTTT
clone_size: few; j_call: TRBJ1-1; d_call: .; v_call: TRBV5-6; cdr3_aa: CASSLFAGASEAFF; cdr3_nt: TGTGCCAGCAGCTTGTTCGCGGGGGCCTCTGAAGCTTTCTTT
clone_size: .; j_call: TRBJ2-3; d_call: TRBD2; v_call: TRBV5-6; cdr3_aa: CASSPLAGATDTQYF; cdr3_nt: TGTGCCAGCAGCCCGTTAGCGGGGGCCACAGATACGCAGTATTTT